This TCR beta chain came from a study of yellow fever vaccine responses in identical twins (dated by TCRdb to the late 2010s). Describing the broader study: In the study, vaccine-responding T cell clones were precisely tracked in identical twins. General study outcomes and caveats: The T cell response to vaccination in identical twins was reported by the authors to appear partly convergent and partly personalized.

Reading from cysteine to phenylalanine, the CDR3 counts 14 amino acids. Only CDR3 DNA remains: 42 bases, in frame from the first base. V and J lose 6 bases and 4 bases, and a span of 15 bases separates them. In the germline V gene, CDR1 corresponds to MGHRA and CDR2 to YSYEKL. A note on this clonotype: The antigen it recognizes is unknown. No base qualities exist here, and no much larger clone lies one base off it.

The library came from RT-PCR. The sequencing machine was an Illumina HiSeq 2500. TCRdb passed the public sequencing reads through fastp at Q25 and MiXCR, retaining productive beta sequences. All rows with the same CDR3 protein become a single entry with the most common DNA and genes. Across this sample there are more than 30,000 distinct CDR3 sequences, with more than 45% seen only once. Of the sample, 4.5% falls within the top ten clones. The source material was T cells from blood (PBMCs), unsorted or a sorted subset (not recorded which), sampled before or after yellow fever vaccination (not recorded which). The receptor was derived from a woman under 30 who received the yellow fever vaccine. Donor details come from another sample of the same person, matched by shared clones. The V gene is TRBV4-1 and the J gene is TRBJ2-5; possibly the D gene is TRBD2, per 6 matching bases. The DNA sequence reads TGCGCCAGCAGGGGGGGAACAGACTCAGAGACCCAGTACTTC. Its protein is CASRGGTDSETQYF.